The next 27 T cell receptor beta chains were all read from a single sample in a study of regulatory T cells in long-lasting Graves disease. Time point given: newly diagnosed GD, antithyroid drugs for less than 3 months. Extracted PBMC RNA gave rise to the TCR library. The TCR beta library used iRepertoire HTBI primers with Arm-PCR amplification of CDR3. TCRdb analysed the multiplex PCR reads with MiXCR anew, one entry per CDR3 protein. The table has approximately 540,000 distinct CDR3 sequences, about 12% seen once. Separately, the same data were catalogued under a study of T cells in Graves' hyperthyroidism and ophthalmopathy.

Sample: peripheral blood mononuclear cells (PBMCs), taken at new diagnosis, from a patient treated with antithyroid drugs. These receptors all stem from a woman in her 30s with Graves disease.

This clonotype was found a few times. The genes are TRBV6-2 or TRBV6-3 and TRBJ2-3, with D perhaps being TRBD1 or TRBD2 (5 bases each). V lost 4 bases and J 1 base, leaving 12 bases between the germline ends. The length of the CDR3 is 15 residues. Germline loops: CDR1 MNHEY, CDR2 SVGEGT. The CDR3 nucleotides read TGTGCCAGCAGTTCTGAGGGGTGGGGCACAGATACGCAGTATTTT. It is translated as CASSSEGWGTDTQYF.

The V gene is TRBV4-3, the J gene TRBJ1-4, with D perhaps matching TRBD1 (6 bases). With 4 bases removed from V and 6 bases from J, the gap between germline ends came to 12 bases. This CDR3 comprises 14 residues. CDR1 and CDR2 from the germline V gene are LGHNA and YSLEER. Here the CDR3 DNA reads TGCGCCAGCAGCCCCCGGGCAGGGGATGAAAAACTGTTTTTT. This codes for CASSPRAGDEKLFF.

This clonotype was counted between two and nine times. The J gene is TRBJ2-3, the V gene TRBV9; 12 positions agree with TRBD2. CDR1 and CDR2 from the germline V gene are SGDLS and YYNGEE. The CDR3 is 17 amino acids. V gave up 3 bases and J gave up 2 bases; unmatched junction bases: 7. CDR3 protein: CASSGWTSGIVTDTQYF. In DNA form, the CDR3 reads TGTGCCAGCAGCGGTTGGACTAGCGGGATCGTCACAGATACGCAGTATTTT. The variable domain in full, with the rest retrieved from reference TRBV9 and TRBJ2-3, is DSGVTQTPKHLITATGQRVTLRCSPRSGDLSVYWYQQSLDQGLQFLIQYYNGEERAKGNILERFSAQQFPDLHSELNLSSLELGDSALYFCASSGWTSGIVTDTQYFGPGTRLTVL.

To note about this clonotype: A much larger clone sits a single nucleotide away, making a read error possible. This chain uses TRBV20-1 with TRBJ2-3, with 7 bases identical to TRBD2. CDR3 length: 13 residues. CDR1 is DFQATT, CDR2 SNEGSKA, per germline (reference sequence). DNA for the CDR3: TGCGGTGCTCCCCTCCGGGGGGCAGATACGCAGTATTTT. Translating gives CGAPLRGADTQYF.

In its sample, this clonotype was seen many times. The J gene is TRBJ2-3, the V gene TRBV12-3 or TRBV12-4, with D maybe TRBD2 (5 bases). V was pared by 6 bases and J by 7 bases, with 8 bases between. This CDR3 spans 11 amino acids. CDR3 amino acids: CASRGAHTQYF. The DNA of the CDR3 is TGTGCCAGCAGGGGAGCGCATACGCAGTATTTT.

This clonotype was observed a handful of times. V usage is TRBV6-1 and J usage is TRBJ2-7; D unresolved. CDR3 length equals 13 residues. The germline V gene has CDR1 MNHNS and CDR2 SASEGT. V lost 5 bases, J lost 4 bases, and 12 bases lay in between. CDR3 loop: CASSPPNRYEQYF. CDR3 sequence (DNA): TGTGCCAGCAGTCCACCCAATCGGTACGAGCAGTACTTC.

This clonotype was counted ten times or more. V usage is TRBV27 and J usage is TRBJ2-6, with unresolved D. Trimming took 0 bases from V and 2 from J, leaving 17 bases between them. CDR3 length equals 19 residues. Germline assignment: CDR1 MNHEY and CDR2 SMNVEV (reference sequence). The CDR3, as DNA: TGTGCCAGCAGTTTATCCCCCTATTTCGTTATGGCTGGGGCCAACGTCCTGACTTTC. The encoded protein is CASSLSPYFVMAGANVLTF.

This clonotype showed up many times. CDR3 loop: CASSLNAGGLGEQFF. The DNA for the CDR3 is TGTGCCAGCAGCTTAAACGCGGGAGGGCTGGGTGAGCAGTTCTTC. This chain joins TRBV7-2 and TRBJ2-1; 9 nucleotides line up with TRBD2. V was clipped by 2 bases and J by 9 bases; unmatched bases: 8. Germline-derived CDR1 and CDR2 are SGHTA and FQGNSA. The CDR3 has 15 amino acids.

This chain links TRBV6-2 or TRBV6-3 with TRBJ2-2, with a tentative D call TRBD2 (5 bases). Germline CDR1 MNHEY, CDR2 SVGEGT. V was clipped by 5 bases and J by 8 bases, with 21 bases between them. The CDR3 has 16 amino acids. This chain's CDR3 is CASSPTLAIIGGELFF. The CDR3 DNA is TGTGCCAGCAGTCCGACCCTAGCTATAATTGGGGGGGAGCTGTTTTTT.

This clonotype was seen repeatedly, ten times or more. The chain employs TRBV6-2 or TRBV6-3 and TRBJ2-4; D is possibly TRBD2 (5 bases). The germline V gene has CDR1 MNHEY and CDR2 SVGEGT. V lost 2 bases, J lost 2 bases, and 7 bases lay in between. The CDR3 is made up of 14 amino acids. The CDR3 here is CASSYGLTKNIQYF. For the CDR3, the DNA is TGTGCCAGCAGTTACGGACTGACCAAAAACATTCAGTACTTC.

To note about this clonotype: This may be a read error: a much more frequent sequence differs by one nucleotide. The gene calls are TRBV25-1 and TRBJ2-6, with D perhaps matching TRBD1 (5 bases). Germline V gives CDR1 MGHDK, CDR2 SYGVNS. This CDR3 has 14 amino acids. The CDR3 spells CASSESSGANALTF. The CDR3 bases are TGTGCCAGCAGTGAATCCTCTGGGGCCAACGCCCTGACTTTC.

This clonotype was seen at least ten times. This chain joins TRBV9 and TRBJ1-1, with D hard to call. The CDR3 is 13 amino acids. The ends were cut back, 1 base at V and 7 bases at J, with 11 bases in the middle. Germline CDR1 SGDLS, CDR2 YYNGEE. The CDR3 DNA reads TGTGCCAGCAGCGTAAATTCTTTCGGTGAAGCTTTCTTT. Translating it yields CASSVNSFGEAFF.

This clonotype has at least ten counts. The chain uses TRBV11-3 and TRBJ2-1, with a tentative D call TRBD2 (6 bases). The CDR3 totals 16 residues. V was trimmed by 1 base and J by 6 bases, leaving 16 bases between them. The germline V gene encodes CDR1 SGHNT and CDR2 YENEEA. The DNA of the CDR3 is TGTGCCAGCAGCTTAGCGGGAGTTACAGAGGGCAATGAGCAGTTCTTC. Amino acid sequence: CASSLAGVTEGNEQFF.

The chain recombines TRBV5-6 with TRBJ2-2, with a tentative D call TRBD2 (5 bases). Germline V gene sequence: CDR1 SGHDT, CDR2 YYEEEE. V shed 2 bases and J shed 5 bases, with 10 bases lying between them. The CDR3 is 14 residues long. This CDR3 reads CASSFIRGTGELFF. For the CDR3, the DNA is TGTGCCAGCAGCTTTATCCGAGGGACCGGGGAGCTGTTTTTT.

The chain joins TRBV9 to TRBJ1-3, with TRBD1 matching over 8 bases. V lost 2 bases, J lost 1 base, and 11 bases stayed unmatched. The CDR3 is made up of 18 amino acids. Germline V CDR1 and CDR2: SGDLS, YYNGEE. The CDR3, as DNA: TGTGCCAGCAGCGTCAAGACAGGGGACCCGAAGTCTGGAAACACCATATATTTT. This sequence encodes CASSVKTGDPKSGNTIYF.

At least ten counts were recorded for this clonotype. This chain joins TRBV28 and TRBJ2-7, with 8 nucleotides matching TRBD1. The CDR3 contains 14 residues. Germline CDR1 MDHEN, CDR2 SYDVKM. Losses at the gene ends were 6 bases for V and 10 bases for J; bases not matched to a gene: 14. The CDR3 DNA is TGTGCCAGCAGATCGACAGGGGTGGTTTTCAATCAGTACTTC. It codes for CASRSTGVVFNQYF.

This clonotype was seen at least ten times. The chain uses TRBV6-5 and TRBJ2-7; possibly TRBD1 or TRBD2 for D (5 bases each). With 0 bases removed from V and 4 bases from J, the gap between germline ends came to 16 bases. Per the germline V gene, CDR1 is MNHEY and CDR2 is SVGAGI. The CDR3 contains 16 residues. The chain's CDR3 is CASSYSMAGTPYEQYF. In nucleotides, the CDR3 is TGTGCCAGCAGTTACTCCATGGCCGGGACCCCTTACGAGCAGTACTTC.

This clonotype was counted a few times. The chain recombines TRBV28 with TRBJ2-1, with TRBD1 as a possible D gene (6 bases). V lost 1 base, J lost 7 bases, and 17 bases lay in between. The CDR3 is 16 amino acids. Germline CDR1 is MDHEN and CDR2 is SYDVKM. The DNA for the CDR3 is TGTGCCAGCAGTTTATTTTTTACAGGGATCCGTAATGAGCAGTTCTTC. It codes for CASSLFFTGIRNEQFF.

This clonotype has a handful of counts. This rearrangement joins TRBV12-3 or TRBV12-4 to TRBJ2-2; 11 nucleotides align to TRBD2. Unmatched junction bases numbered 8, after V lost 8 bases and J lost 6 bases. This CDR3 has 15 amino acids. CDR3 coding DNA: TGTGCCAGCGCACTAGCGGGAGTATCTCCCGGGGAGCTGTTTTTT. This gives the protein CASALAGVSPGELFF.

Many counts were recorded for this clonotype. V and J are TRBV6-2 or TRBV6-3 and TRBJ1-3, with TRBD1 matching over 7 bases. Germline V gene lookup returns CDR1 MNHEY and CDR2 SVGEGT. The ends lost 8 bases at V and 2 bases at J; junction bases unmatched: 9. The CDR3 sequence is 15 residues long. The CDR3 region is CASGLNRGAGNTIYF. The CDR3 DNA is TGTGCCAGCGGATTAAACAGGGGTGCTGGAAACACCATATATTTT.

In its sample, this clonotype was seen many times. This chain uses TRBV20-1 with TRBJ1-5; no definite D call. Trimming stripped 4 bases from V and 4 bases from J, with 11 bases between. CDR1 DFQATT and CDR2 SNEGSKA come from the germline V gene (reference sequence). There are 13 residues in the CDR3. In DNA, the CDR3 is TGCAGTGCTACTTCGGAGGAGAATCAGCCCCAGCATTTT. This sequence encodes CSATSEENQPQHF.

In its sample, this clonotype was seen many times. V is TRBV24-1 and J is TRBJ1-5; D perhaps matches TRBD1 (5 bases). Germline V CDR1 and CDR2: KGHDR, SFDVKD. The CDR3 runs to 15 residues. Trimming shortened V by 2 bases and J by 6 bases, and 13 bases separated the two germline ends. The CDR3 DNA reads TGTGCCACCAGTGATTCAGGAAGTCAGGGTCAGCCCCAGCATTTT. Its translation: CATSDSGSQGQPQHF.

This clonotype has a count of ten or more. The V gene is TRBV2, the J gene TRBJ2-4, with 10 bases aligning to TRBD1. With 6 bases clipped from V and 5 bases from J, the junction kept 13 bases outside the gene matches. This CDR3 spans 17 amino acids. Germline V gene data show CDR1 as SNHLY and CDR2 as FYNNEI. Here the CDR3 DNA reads TGTGCCAGCAGAAAGCACTATATCGGGACAGGGGAAAACATTCAGTACTTC. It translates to CASRKHYIGTGENIQYF.

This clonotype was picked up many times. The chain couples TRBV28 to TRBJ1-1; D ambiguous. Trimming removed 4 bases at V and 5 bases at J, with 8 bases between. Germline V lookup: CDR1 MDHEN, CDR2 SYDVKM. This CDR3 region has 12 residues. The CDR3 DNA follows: TGTGCCAGCAGTTGGATCGGTACTGAAGCTTTCTTT. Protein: CASSWIGTEAFF.

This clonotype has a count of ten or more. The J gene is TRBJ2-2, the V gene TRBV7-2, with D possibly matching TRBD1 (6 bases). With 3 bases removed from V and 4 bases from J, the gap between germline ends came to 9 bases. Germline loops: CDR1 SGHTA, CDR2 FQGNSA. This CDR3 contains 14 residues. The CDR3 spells CASSFTGFTGELFF. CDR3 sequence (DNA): TGTGCCAGCAGCTTTACAGGGTTCACCGGGGAGCTGTTTTTT.

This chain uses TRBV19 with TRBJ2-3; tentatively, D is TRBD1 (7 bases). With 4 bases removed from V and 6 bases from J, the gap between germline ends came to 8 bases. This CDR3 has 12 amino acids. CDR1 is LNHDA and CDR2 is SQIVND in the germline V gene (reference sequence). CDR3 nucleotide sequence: TGTGCCAGTAGTACAGGGGGGGATACGCAGTATTTT. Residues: CASSTGGDTQYF.

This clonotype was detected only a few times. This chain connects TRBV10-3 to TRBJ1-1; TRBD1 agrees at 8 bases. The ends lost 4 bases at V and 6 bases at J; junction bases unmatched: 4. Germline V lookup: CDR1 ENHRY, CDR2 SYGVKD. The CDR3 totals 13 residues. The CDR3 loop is CAISAQGGPEAFF. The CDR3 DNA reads TGTGCCATCAGTGCACAGGGGGGACCTGAAGCTTTCTTT.